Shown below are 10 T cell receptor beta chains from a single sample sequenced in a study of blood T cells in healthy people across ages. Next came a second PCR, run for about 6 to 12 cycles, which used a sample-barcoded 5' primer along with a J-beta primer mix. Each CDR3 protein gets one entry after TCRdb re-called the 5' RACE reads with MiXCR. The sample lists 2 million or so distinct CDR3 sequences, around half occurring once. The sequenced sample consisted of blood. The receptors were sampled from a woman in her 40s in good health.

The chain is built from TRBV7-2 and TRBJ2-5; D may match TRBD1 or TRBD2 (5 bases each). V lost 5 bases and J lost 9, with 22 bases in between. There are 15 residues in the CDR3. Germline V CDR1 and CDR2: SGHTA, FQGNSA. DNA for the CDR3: TGTGCCAGCAGCGGGATCAAAGGGGCTGCGGAGGCCCAGTACTTC. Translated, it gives CASSGIKGAAEAQYF.

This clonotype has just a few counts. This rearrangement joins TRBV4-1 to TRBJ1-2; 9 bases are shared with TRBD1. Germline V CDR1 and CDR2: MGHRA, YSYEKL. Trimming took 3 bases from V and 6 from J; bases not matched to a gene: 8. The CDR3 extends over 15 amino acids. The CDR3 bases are TGCGCCAGCAGCCACCGGGACAGGGAAGGTGATGGCTACACCTTC. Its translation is CASSHRDREGDGYTF.

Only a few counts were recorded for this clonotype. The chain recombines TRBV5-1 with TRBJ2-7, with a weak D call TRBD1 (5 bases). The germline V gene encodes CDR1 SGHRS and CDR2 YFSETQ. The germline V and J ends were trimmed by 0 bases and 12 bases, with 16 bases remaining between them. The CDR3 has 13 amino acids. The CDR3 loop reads CASSLGQPYELYF. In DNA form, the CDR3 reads TGCGCCAGCAGCTTGGGACAGCCTTACGAGTTGTACTTC.

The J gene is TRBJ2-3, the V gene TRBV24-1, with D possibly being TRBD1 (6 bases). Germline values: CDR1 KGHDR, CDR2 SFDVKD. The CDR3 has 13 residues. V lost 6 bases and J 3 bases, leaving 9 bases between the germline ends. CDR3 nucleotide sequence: TGTGCCACCAGTTTGGACAGAACAGATACGCAGTATTTT. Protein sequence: CATSLDRTDTQYF.

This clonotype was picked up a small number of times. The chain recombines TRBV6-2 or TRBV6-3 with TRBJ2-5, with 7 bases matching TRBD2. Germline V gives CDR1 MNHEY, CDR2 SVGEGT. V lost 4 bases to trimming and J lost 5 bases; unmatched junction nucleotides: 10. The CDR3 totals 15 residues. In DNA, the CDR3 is TGTGCCAGCAGTTTAGCGGGTGCCACCCGGGAGACCCAGTACTTC. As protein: CASSLAGATRETQYF.

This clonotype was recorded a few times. The CDR3 here is CASSLGASGVGGQETQYF. CDR3 bases: TGTGCCAGCAGCTTAGGCGCTAGCGGGGTCGGGGGTCAGGAGACCCAGTACTTC. The rearrangement links TRBV7-2 to TRBJ2-4; TRBD2 matches at 9 bases. Gene TRBJ2-5 matches the end of the DNA better, so the J call may be wrong. The germline gives CDR1 SGHTA, CDR2 FQGNSA. This CDR3 has 18 residues.

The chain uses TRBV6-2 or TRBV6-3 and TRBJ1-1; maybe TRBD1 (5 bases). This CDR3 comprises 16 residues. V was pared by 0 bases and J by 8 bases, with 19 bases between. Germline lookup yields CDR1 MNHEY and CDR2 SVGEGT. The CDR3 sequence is CASSYSPRGRAAEAFF. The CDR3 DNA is TGTGCCAGCAGTTACTCCCCTCGCGGCAGGGCAGCCGAAGCTTTCTTT.

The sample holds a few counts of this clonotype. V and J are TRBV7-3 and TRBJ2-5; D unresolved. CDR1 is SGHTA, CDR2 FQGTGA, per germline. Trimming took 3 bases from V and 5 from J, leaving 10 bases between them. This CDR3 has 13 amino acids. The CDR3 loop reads CASSFMVGETQYF. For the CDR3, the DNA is TGTGCCAGCAGCTTCATGGTCGGGGAGACCCAGTACTTC.

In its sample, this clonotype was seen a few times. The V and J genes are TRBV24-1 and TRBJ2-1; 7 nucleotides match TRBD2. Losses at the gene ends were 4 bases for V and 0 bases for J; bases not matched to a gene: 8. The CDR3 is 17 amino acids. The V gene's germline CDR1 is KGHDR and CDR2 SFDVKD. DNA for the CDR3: TGTGCCACCAGTGACCCCTCTGGCGGGAGCTCCTACAATGAGCAGTTCTTC. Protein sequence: CATSDPSGGSSYNEQFF.

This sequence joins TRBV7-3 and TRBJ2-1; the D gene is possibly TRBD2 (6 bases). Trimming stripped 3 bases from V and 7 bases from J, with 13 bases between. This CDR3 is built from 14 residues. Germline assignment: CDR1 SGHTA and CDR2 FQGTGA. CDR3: CASSLMGLKNEQFF. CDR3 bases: TGTGCCAGCAGCTTGATGGGACTGAAAAATGAGCAGTTCTTC.